Listed here is a single T cell receptor beta chain. This entry comes from a study of siplizumab effects on memory and regulatory T cells. The CDR3 has 15 amino acids. Germline V CDR1 and CDR2: LNHDA, SQIVND (reference sequence). V lost 3 bases to trimming and J lost 4 bases; unmatched junction nucleotides: 3. Each sample yielded around 9.4 x 10^4 assayed TCR templates. TCRdb keeps only in-frame clones here, not all; method: immunoSEQ multiplex PCR. The top ten hold around 0.68% of the sample, which has 100,000 or so clones, about 92% seen once. What was sequenced was Tregs sorted from blood. The receptor's source is a human donor in good health. This chain uses TRBV19 with TRBJ2-6; 7 bases match TRBD1. CDR3 residues: CASSMTGFGANVLTF. The CDR3 DNA follows: TGTGCCAGTAGTATGACAGGGTTCGGGGCCAACGTCCTGACTTTC.